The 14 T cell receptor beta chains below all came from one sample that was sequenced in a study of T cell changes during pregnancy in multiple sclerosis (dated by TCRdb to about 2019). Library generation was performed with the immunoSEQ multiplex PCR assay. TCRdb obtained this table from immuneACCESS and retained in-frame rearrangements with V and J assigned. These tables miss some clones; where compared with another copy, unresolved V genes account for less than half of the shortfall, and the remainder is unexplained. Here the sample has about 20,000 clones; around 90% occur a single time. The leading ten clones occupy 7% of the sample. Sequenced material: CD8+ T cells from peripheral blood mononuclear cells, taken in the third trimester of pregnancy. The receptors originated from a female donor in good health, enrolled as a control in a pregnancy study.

The DNA for the CDR3 is TGTGCCAGCAGTCTGGTCCCGGGCACAGATACGCAGTATTTT. Protein: CASSLVPGTDTQYF. The chain combines TRBV27 with TRBJ2-3; D is unclear. Germline assignment: CDR1 MNHEY and CDR2 SMNVEV (reference sequence). V lost 5 bases, J lost 1 base, and 10 bases lay in between. The CDR3 spans 14 residues.

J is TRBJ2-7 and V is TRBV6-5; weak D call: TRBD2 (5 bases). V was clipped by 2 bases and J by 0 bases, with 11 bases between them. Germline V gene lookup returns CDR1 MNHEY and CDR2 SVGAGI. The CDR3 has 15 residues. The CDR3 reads CASSYGPGVSYEQYF. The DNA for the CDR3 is TGTGCCAGCAGTTACGGACCCGGGGTCTCCTACGAGCAGTACTTC.

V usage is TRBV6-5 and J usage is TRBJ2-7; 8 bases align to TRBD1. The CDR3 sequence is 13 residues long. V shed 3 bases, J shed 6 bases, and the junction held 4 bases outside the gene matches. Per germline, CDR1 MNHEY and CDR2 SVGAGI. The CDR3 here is CASSYWQGAEQYF. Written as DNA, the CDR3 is TGTGCCAGCAGTTATTGGCAGGGGGCCGAGCAGTACTTC.

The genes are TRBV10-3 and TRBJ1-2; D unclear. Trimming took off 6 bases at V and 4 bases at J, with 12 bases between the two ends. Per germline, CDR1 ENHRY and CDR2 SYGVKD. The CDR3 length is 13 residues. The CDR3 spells CAIRREGFYGYTF. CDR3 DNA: TGTGCCATCAGGAGGGAAGGATTCTATGGCTACACCTTC.

The CDR3 sequence is CASSRTIRDGYTF. The CDR3 region has the DNA TGTGCCAGCAGCCGGACAATCAGGGATGGCTACACCTTC. This sequence joins TRBV27 and TRBJ1-2; TRBD1 might be the D (5 bases). V lost 6 bases and J lost 6, with 14 bases in between. The CDR3 runs to 13 residues. Germline V CDR1 and CDR2: MNHEY, SMNVEV (reference sequence).

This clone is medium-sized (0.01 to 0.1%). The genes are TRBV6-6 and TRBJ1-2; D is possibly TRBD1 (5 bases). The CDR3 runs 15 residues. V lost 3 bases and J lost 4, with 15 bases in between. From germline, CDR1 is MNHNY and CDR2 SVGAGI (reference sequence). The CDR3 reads CASSYKTTAFYGYTF. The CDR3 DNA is TGTGCCAGCAGTTATAAAACGACAGCCTTCTATGGCTACACCTTC.

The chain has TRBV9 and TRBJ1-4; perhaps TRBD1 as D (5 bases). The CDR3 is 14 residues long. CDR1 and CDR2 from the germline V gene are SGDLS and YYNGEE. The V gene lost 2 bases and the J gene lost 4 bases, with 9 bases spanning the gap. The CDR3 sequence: CASSVDSNNEKLFF. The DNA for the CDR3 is TGTGCCAGCAGCGTTGACAGTAATAATGAAAAACTGTTTTTT.

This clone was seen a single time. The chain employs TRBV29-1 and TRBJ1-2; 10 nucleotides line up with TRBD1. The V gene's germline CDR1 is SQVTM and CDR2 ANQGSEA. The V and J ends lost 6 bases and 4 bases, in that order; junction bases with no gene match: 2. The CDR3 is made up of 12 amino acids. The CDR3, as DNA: TGCAGCGTGCGGGACAGGGGCTATGGCTACACCTTC. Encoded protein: CSVRDRGYGYTF.

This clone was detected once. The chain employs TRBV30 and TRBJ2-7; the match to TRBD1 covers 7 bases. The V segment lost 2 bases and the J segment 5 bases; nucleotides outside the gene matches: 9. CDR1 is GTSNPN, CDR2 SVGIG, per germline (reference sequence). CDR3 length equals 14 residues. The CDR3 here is CAWSPSTGWDEQYF. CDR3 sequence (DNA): TGTGCCTGGAGTCCATCGACAGGGTGGGACGAGCAGTACTTC.

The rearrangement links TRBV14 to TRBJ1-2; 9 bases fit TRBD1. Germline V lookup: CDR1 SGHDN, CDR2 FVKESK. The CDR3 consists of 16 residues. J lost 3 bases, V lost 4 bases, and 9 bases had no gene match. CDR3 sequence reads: CASSRSGQGKYYGYTF. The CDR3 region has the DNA TGTGCCAGCAGCCGGAGTGGACAGGGGAAATACTATGGCTACACCTTC.

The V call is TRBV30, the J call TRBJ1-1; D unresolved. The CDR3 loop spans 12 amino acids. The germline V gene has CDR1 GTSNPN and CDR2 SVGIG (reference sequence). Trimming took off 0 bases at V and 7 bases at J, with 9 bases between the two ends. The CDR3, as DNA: TGTGCCTGGAGTGTACCCCCGGGTGAAGCTTTCTTT. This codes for CAWSVPPGEAFF.

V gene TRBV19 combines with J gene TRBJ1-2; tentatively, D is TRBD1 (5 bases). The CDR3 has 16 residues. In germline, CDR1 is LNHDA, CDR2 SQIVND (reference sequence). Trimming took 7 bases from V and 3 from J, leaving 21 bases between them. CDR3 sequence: CASNPGVGRAHYGYTF. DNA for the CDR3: TGTGCCAGTAACCCGGGAGTAGGCAGGGCTCACTATGGCTACACCTTC. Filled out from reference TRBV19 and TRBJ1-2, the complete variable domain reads DGGITQSPKYLFRKEGQNVTLSCEQNLNHDAMYWYRQDPGQGLRLIYYSQIVNDFQKGDIAEGYSVSREKKESFPLTVTSAQKNPTAFYLCASNPGVGRAHYGYTFGSGTRLTVV.

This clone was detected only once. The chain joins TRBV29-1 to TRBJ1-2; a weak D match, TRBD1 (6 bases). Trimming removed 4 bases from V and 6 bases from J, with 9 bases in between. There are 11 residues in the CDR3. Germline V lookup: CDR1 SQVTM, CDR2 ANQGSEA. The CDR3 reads CSVGGQNGYTF. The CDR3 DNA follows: TGCAGCGTTGGGGGGCAGAATGGCTACACCTTC.

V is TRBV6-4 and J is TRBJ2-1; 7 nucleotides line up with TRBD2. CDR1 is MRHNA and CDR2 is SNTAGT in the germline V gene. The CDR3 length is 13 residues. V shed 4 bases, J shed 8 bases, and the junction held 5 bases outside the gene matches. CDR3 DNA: TGTGCCAGCAGTGCCACTAGCGAGGATGAGCAGTTCTTC. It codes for CASSATSEDEQFF.